This TCR beta chain emerged from a study of technical replicates of blood from a few donors. Produced via immunoSEQ multiplex PCR; TCRdb's table is partial and in-frame only. The repertoire consists of 70,000 to 85,000 clones, with around 95% occurring once and the leading ten covering roughly 0.24%. CDR1 WSHSY and CDR2 SAAADI come from the germline V gene. This CDR3 contains 15 residues. The V end was cut by 3 bases, the J end by 3 bases, with 14 bases between. This chain uses TRBV10-2 with TRBJ1-1; D not resolved. The source material was T cells isolated from PBMCs. This sequence was found in a human donor in good health. Written as DNA, the CDR3 is TGCGCCAGCAGTGACTGGGCACCGACGGACACTGAAGCTTTCTTT. Protein product: CASSDWAPTDTEAFF.